This TCR beta chain appears in the sequencing data of a study of PD-1 blockade in classical Hodgkin lymphoma. Overall study findings and caveats: The study found complete responders had baseline diversity similar to newly diagnosed patients.

The method was immunoSEQ multiplex PCR; TCRdb's version includes in-frame clones alone and lacks a portion of them. The top ten clones hold 7.7% of a sample with 37,000 or so clones, about 91% of them seen once. Every patient had relapsed following autologous stem cell transplantation, and cohorts differed in brentuximab vedotin exposure. Progressive disease, partial response or complete response was each patient's best response. Turning to this clone: The target antigen is unknown.

Losses at the gene ends were 4 bases for V and 5 bases for J; bases not matched to a gene: 4. The CDR3 consists of 14 residues. The germline CDR1 and CDR2 sequences are SGHNT and YYREEE (reference sequence). This sequence joins TRBV5-4 and TRBJ2-1; 9 nucleotides match TRBD1. This sequence was found in a human donor with classical Hodgkin lymphoma. The sample consisted of peripheral blood mononuclear cells (PBMCs), taken before the second cycle of nivolumab. CDR3 region: CASSKWTGDNEQFF. The DNA for the CDR3 is TGTGCCAGCAGCAAATGGACAGGGGACAATGAGCAGTTCTTC.